This entry lists 30 T cell receptor beta chains sequenced from one sample in a study of blood T cell repertoires in COVID-19. The protocol was immunoSEQ multiplex PCR, while the TCRdb copy is restricted to in-frame clones and leaves out a portion. This table holds around 250,000 clones, approximately 86% found once. The sequenced sample consisted of PBMCs or T cells enriched from blood (not recorded which). Receptor source: a woman aged 45 to 65 who had recovered from COVID-19.

The chain has TRBV21-1 and TRBJ2-3; the listed D gene, TRBD2, was not tested against the DNA. TRBV21-1 constitutes a pseudogene. This CDR3 is 16 amino acids long. Written as DNA, the CDR3 is TGTGCCAGCAGCAACTCTAGCGGGAGGGCCCTGGATACGCAGTATTTT. Amino acid sequence: CASSNSSGRALDTQYF.

The chain employs TRBV2 and TRBJ1-2; 9 positions match TRBD1. This CDR3 is 15 amino acids long. Per the germline V gene, CDR1 is SNHLY and CDR2 is FYNNEI. V lost 1 base to trimming and J lost 8 bases; unmatched junction nucleotides: 8. The chain's CDR3 is CASSEEIVGTGGYTF. The CDR3 DNA reads as TGTGCCAGCAGTGAAGAGATCGTAGGGACAGGGGGCTACACCTTC. The variable domain in full, completed from reference TRBV2 and TRBJ1-2, reads EPEVTQTPSHQVTQMGQEVILRCVPISNHLYFYWYRQILGQKVEFLVSFYNNEISEKSEIFDDQFSVERPDGSNFTLKIRSTKLEDSAMYFCASSEEIVGTGGYTFGSGTRLTVV.

This chain connects TRBV30 to TRBJ1-5; no clear D. CDR3 length: 12 residues. Germline V gene lookup returns CDR1 GTSNPN and CDR2 SVGIG (reference sequence). Deletions cut 2 bases from V and 4 bases from J, with 6 bases between. The CDR3 bases are TGTGCCTGGAGTCGACTTAATCAGCCCCAGCATTTT. As protein: CAWSRLNQPQHF.

The chain couples TRBV9 to TRBJ2-3, with TRBD2 as a possible D gene (6 bases). V was cut by 2 bases and J by 6 bases, with 10 bases left in between. Germline assignment: CDR1 SGDLS and CDR2 YYNGEE. The CDR3 has 13 amino acids. Written as DNA, the CDR3 is TGTGCCAGCAGCGTCTTGGGGAGGGATACGCAGTATTTT. Protein sequence: CASSVLGRDTQYF.

This chain joins TRBV29-1 and TRBJ2-7; tentatively, D is TRBD2 (5 bases). CDR3 length: 13 residues. V lost 5 bases and J lost 3, with 14 bases in between. The germline V gene has CDR1 SQVTM and CDR2 ANQGSEA. The CDR3 here is CSVSRPGFYEQYF. As DNA, the CDR3 is TGCAGCGTTTCAAGGCCGGGATTCTACGAGCAGTACTTC.

The rearrangement uses TRBV30 and TRBJ2-7; TRBD1 aligns across 9 bases. Looked up from germline, CDR1 is GTSNPN and CDR2 is SVGIG (reference sequence). This CDR3 is built from 15 residues. The trim removed 3 bases at V and 9 bases at J, leaving 15 bases unmatched. The CDR3 DNA sequence: TGTGCCTGGAGCCCCCAGCGGACAGGGGCCGCGGGGCAGTACTTC. Its protein is CAWSPQRTGAAGQYF.

The table lists this clone with a few counts. V usage is TRBV25-1 and J usage is TRBJ1-2; D is uncertain. The CDR3 spans 15 residues. Germline CDR1 MGHDK, CDR2 SYGVNS. V lost 5 bases and J 0 bases, leaving 13 bases between the germline ends. CDR3: CASSIGTAANYGYTF. As DNA, the CDR3 is TGTGCCAGCAGTATAGGCACAGCAGCTAACTATGGCTACACCTTC.

This clone was observed a single time. This chain connects TRBV6-5 to TRBJ1-2, with D possibly being TRBD1 (6 bases). The germline V and J ends were trimmed by 5 bases and 3 bases, with 10 bases remaining between them. The CDR3 has 13 amino acids. Germline V gene sequence: CDR1 MNHEY, CDR2 SVGAGI. The CDR3 protein is CASSPQGYYGYTF. CDR3 bases: TGTGCCAGCAGTCCACAGGGTTACTATGGCTACACCTTC.

The chain has TRBV4-2 and TRBJ1-1, with a tentative D call TRBD1 (6 bases). This CDR3 is built from 14 residues. V was cut by 0 bases and J by 3 bases, with 8 bases left in between. Germline V gene sequence: CDR1 LGHNA, CDR2 YNFKEQ. The CDR3 is CASSQDRGDTEAFF. In DNA, the CDR3 is TGTGCCAGCAGCCAAGACAGGGGCGACACTGAAGCTTTCTTT.

The genes are TRBV28 and TRBJ1-1; D is perhaps TRBD1 (5 bases). The CDR3 is made up of 14 amino acids. CDR1 MDHEN and CDR2 SYDVKM come from the germline V gene. The ends were cut back, 8 bases at V and 5 bases at J, with 18 bases in the middle. The CDR3 sequence is CASRSPRARTEAFF. The CDR3 region has the DNA TGTGCCAGCCGGTCCCCCAGGGCTAGGACTGAAGCTTTCTTT.

The chain has TRBV30 and TRBJ2-7; 11 bases match TRBD1. This CDR3 is built from 15 residues. From germline, CDR1 is GTSNPN and CDR2 SVGIG (reference sequence). After removal of 3 bases from V and 4 bases from J, the junction contained 8 bases not matched to a gene. CDR3 sequence (DNA): TGTGCCTGGAGGAGACCCGGGACAGGGGGATACGAGCAGTACTTC. Translation gives CAWRRPGTGGYEQYF.

This clone was counted between two and nine times. This chain uses TRBV3-1 (or the pseudogene TRBV3-2) with TRBJ2-5, with TRBD2 identical over 10 bases. The CDR3 extends over 16 amino acids. Per germline, CDR1 LGHDT and CDR2 YNNKEL (reference sequence). V was pared by 5 bases and J by 4 bases, with 10 bases of the junction left unmatched. CDR3: CASSELLAGEGETQYF. For the CDR3, the DNA is TGTGCCAGCAGCGAACTTCTAGCGGGAGAGGGAGAGACCCAGTACTTC.

This clone was detected once. The chain uses TRBV7-6 and TRBJ2-3; D perhaps matches TRBD1 (5 bases). Trimming pared 2 bases from V and 9 bases from J, leaving 12 bases between. Germline CDR1 reads SGHVS; CDR2 reads FNYEAQ. This CDR3 has 13 residues. The CDR3 DNA is TGTGCCAGCAGCTTAACAGGCGCAGTCACGCAGTATTTT. It specifies CASSLTGAVTQYF.

This clone was seen a single time. The genes are TRBV11-3 and TRBJ2-1; D is unresolved. Trimming cost V 4 bases and J 10 bases, with 11 bases left between them. The CDR3 consists of 12 residues. Per germline, CDR1 SGHNT and CDR2 YENEEA. CDR3 sequence (DNA): TGTGCCAGCAGCTCAGACTTCGAGGAGCAGTTCTTC. This codes for CASSSDFEEQFF.

The chain carries TRBV7-2 and TRBJ2-1; 13 nucleotides agree with TRBD2. The trim removed 2 bases at V and 8 bases at J, leaving 3 bases unmatched. Germline V gene data show CDR1 as SGHTA and CDR2 as FQGNSA. The CDR3 totals 15 residues. CDR3 DNA: TGTGCCAGCAGCTTATGGACTAGCGGGAGTGATGAGCAGTTCTTC. Translating gives CASSLWTSGSDEQFF.

This chain links TRBV6-2 or TRBV6-3 with TRBJ2-3, with D possibly being TRBD2 (6 bases). Trimming left V 6 bases short and J 11 bases short, with 18 bases between. This CDR3 has 13 residues. CDR1 and CDR2 from the germline V gene are MNHEY and SVGEGT. CDR3 loop: CASSLGGERVQYF. The CDR3 DNA reads as TGTGCCAGCAGCCTGGGTGGGGAGCGGGTGCAGTATTTT.

The chain has TRBV6-1 and TRBJ1-1, with unresolved D. CDR3 size: 16 residues. CDR1 is MNHNS, CDR2 SASEGT, per germline. Trimming pared 2 bases from V and 0 bases from J, leaving 13 bases between. The CDR3 DNA sequence: TGTGCCAGCAGTGAAATGCCCGGGTCGATGAACACTGAAGCTTTCTTT. Amino acids: CASSEMPGSMNTEAFF.

In this sample, this clone turned up a few times. J is TRBJ2-7 and V is TRBV3-1 (or the pseudogene TRBV3-2); tentative D call: TRBD2 (5 bases). V was pared by 2 bases and J by 2 bases, with 10 bases between. The CDR3 covers 14 residues. Germline V gene sequence: CDR1 LGHDT, CDR2 YNNKEL (reference sequence). CDR3 residues: CASSQLAGTYEQYF. The CDR3 DNA reads TGTGCCAGCAGCCAACTTGCGGGTACCTACGAGCAGTACTTC.

V and J are TRBV10-3 and TRBJ1-1; no definite D call. This CDR3 comprises 13 residues. Per germline, CDR1 ENHRY and CDR2 SYGVKD. Trimming left V 6 bases short and J 1 base short, with 9 bases between. The CDR3 here is CAISDSKNTEAFF. The CDR3 DNA reads as TGTGCCATCAGCGATAGTAAGAACACTGAAGCTTTCTTT.

This clone was found once. This chain joins TRBV7-2 and TRBJ2-7, with TRBD2 matching 10 bases. Germline V gene data show CDR1 as SGHTA and CDR2 as FQGNSA. This CDR3 contains 14 residues. J lost 5 bases, V lost 6 bases, and 7 bases had no gene match. This CDR3 is CASSSTSGIDEQYF. The CDR3 DNA reads TGTGCCAGCAGTTCTACTAGCGGGATAGACGAGCAGTACTTC.

The chain has TRBV5-1 and TRBJ2-1; D is unclear. CDR1 is SGHRS, CDR2 YFSETQ, per germline. Trimming took 3 bases from V and 6 from J, leaving 16 bases between them. CDR3 length: 15 residues. The CDR3 loop reads CASSSASSLGNEQFF. CDR3 bases: TGCGCCAGCAGCTCTGCGTCTAGTCTAGGCAATGAGCAGTTCTTC.

CDR3 DNA: TGTGCCAGCAGTTCGGCGCGGGAGACCCAGTACTTC. This codes for CASSSARETQYF. The chain is built from TRBV28 and TRBJ2-5; unclear D gene. V was cut by 4 bases and J by 5 bases, with 8 bases left in between. Germline CDR1 is MDHEN and CDR2 is SYDVKM. This CDR3 spans 12 amino acids.

V is TRBV3-1 (or the pseudogene TRBV3-2) and J is TRBJ2-2; D may be TRBD2 (7 bases). Germline V gene lookup returns CDR1 LGHDT and CDR2 YNNKEL (reference sequence). This CDR3 region has 17 residues. V was shortened by 4 bases and J by 4 bases, with 19 bases between the two germline ends. CDR3 loop: CASSPGDGGHRTGELFF. CDR3 DNA: TGTGCCAGCAGCCCGGGGGACGGGGGGCATCGCACCGGGGAGCTGTTTTTT.

There are a few counts of this clone. This chain links TRBV2 with TRBJ1-2, with a weak D call TRBD1 (6 bases). Germline values: CDR1 SNHLY, CDR2 FYNNEI. The CDR3 runs 13 residues. Trimming pared 9 bases from V and 4 bases from J, leaving 15 bases between. In DNA, the CDR3 is TGTGCCAGACAGGGAGAGGTGGCCTATGGCTACACCTTC. Its translation is CARQGEVAYGYTF.

The chain employs TRBV6-4 and TRBJ2-1; D may be TRBD1 (6 bases). The CDR3 contains 13 residues. V was pared by 3 bases and J by 9 bases, with 12 bases between. The germline V gene has CDR1 MRHNA and CDR2 SNTAGT. Here the CDR3 reads CASSDLQGGEQFF. The DNA for the CDR3 is TGTGCCAGCAGTGATCTACAGGGCGGTGAGCAGTTCTTC.

The V and J genes are TRBV6-6 and TRBJ1-5, with 7 nucleotides matching TRBD1. The CDR3 has 15 amino acids. Germline CDR1 reads MNHNY; CDR2 reads SVGAGI (reference sequence). V gave up 0 bases and J gave up 6 bases; unmatched junction bases: 5. The CDR3 coding sequence is TGTGCCAGCAGTTACTCGACAGGGTTGGGTCAGCCCCAGCATTTT. As protein: CASSYSTGLGQPQHF.

The chain couples TRBV5-1 to TRBJ2-7; TRBD2 is a possible D gene (6 bases). The V and J ends lost 2 bases and 2 bases respectively, with 11 bases between them. Germline CDR1 SGHRS, CDR2 YFSETQ. The CDR3 spans 14 residues. For the CDR3, the DNA is TGCGCCAGCAGCTTCGGGGGAGGTACCTACGAGCAGTACTTC. It codes for CASSFGGGTYEQYF.

As to this clone: Different DNA sequences within this sample yield the same CDR3. This sequence joins TRBV18 and TRBJ1-3; 9 nucleotides align to TRBD1. CDR1 is KGHSH, CDR2 LQKENI, per germline. The V and J ends lost 3 bases and 1 base, in that order; junction bases with no gene match: 1. The CDR3 consists of 15 residues. The CDR3 loop reads CASSPGQGSGNTIYF. CDR3 nucleotide sequence: TGTGCCAGCTCACCTGGACAGGGGTCTGGAAACACCATATATTTT.

V is TRBV30 and J is TRBJ2-7; 8 bases agree with TRBD2. V lost 3 bases, J lost 3 bases, and 19 bases stayed unmatched. In germline, CDR1 is GTSNPN, CDR2 SVGIG (reference sequence). This CDR3 comprises 18 residues. CDR3 in DNA: TGTGCCTGGAGAGGGTGGGCGTTCGAGATAGCGGGGATCTACGAGCAGTACTTC. Translating it yields CAWRGWAFEIAGIYEQYF.

The V gene is TRBV15, the J gene TRBJ2-2; possibly TRBD1 for D (6 bases). The germline V and J ends were trimmed by 8 bases and 6 bases, with 22 bases remaining between them. The length of the CDR3 is 16 residues. Germline V gene data show CDR1 as LNHNV and CDR2 as YYDKDF (reference sequence). CDR3 region: CATERGQTSESGELFF. In DNA, the CDR3 is TGTGCCACCGAGCGCGGACAGACTTCTGAATCCGGGGAGCTGTTTTTT.